This TCR beta chain was identified in a study of beta chain features in type 1 diabetes. General study points: Shorter TCRB CDR3s, moderately but significantly so, were found in Type 1 diabetes patients in all four CD4+ subsets.

The CDR3 spans 13 residues. Germline CDR1 reads SGHRS; CDR2 reads YFSETQ. Trimming removed 7 bases at V and 5 bases at J, with 13 bases between. The study reverse transcribed the entire isolated RNA, so it sequenced expressed TCRB transcripts. Profiling relied on immunoSEQ multiplex PCR, and the TCRdb table lists in-frame clones only, not all of them. The repertoire holds 680,000 or so clones, with around 15% as singletons. This clone has a handful of counts. Its antigen remains unknown. Material: naive CD4+ T cells from blood. This sequence joins TRBV5-1 and TRBJ2-4; a possible D gene is TRBD1 (5 bases). The receptor was isolated from a man aged 18 to 30 with type 1 diabetes. The CDR3 loop reads CASRWSGQNIQYF. The CDR3 DNA is TGCGCCAGCCGTTGGTCAGGGCAAAACATTCAGTACTTC.